The 31 T cell receptor beta chains below come from one sample, sequenced in a study of T cells in Graves' hyperthyroidism and ophthalmopathy. Amplification yielded TCR beta CDR3 regions, with RNA transcripts as the source. The HTBI primer set was used in a first-round RT-PCR of the TCR CDR3. TCRdb re-called the multiplex PCR reads through MiXCR, storing one row per CDR3 protein. The profile shows about 580,000 distinct CDR3 sequences, approximately 13% of them singletons. Specimen: blood. The receptors shown here come from a woman aged 30 to 39 with Graves' hyperthyroidism that later progressed to Graves' ophthalmopathy.

The table lists this clonotype with many counts. The chain links TRBV30 to TRBJ2-1; D call uncertain. The CDR3 has 15 amino acids. The V end lost 2 bases, the J end lost 6 bases, and 17 bases lay between the germline ends. CDR1 is GTSNPN and CDR2 is SVGIG in the germline V gene (reference sequence). As DNA, the CDR3 is TGTGCCTGGAGTTTGACATCTGACCCCCTCAATGAGCAGTTCTTC. It encodes CAWSLTSDPLNEQFF.

The chain uses TRBV18 and TRBJ1-5, with 7 bases lining up with TRBD1. CDR1 and CDR2 (germline): KGHSH, LQKENI. Unmatched junction bases numbered 4, after V lost 3 bases and J lost 2 bases. The length of the CDR3 is 15 residues. The CDR3 DNA sequence: TGTGCCAGCTCACCGACAGGGCTGGGCAATCAGCCCCAGCATTTT. Translation: CASSPTGLGNQPQHF.

This clonotype has a handful of counts. This may be a read error: a much more frequent sequence differs by one nucleotide. The V gene is TRBV27, the J gene TRBJ1-1, with a tentative D call TRBD1 (6 bases). V dropped 4 bases and J dropped 1 base, with 13 bases sitting between them. This CDR3 spans 15 amino acids. Germline V gene lookup returns CDR1 MNHEY and CDR2 SMNVEV (reference sequence). The CDR3 loop reads CASSSSPGANTEAFF. The CDR3 region has the DNA TGTGCCAGCAGTTCCAGTCCGGGGGCGAACACTGAAGCTTTCTTT.

Worth noting for this clonotype: This sequence may be a read error, since a much larger clone differs from it by one base. Here the CDR3 reads CASSYAKSRVDPTEAFF. CDR3 sequence (DNA): TGTGCCAGCAGTTACGCAAAATCGAGAGTAGACCCCACTGAAGCTTTCTTT. The rearrangement joins TRBV6-5 to TRBJ1-1; no reliable D call. This CDR3 spans 17 amino acids. Germline assignment: CDR1 MNHEY and CDR2 SVGAGI. V dropped 2 bases and J dropped 4 bases, with 20 bases sitting between them.

The sample holds many counts of this clonotype. V and J are TRBV6-1 and TRBJ1-3; D is perhaps TRBD1 (6 bases). CDR3 length equals 15 residues. Per the germline V gene, CDR1 is MNHNS and CDR2 is SASEGT. V shed 1 base and J shed 2 bases, with 9 bases lying between them. DNA of the CDR3: TGTGCCAGCAGTGAAGATCAGGGGACTGGAAACACCATATATTTT. Protein product: CASSEDQGTGNTIYF.

The rearrangement links TRBV12-3 or TRBV12-4 to TRBJ1-2; a possible D gene is TRBD1 (6 bases). This CDR3 region has 13 residues. V shed 6 bases and J shed 3 bases, with 11 bases lying between them. The CDR3 nucleotides read TGTGCCAGCAGATACGACAGGTACTATGGCTACACCTTC. It yields the protein CASRYDRYYGYTF.

This sequence joins TRBV29-1 and TRBJ2-1, with D perhaps matching TRBD1 (6 bases). Between the trimmed V and J ends, which lost 3 bases and 5 bases, there was a span of 17 bases. The V gene's germline CDR1 is SQVTM and CDR2 ANQGSEA. This CDR3 has 15 amino acids. The CDR3 DNA is TGCAGCGTTGAGGATTTTGACAGGACCGACAATGAGCAGTTCTTC. It yields the protein CSVEDFDRTDNEQFF.

This sequence joins TRBV6-1 and TRBJ1-1, with TRBD1 matching over 7 bases. J gave up 0 bases and V 6 bases, and 7 bases lay outside the gene matches. The CDR3 sequence is 15 residues long. The germline gives CDR1 MNHNS, CDR2 SASEGT. The CDR3, as DNA: TGTGCCAGCAGCCGGGACAGCTTCTTGAACACTGAAGCTTTCTTT. Amino acid sequence: CASSRDSFLNTEAFF.

This clonotype was seen ten or more times. This sequence joins TRBV2 and TRBJ2-7, with TRBD2 matching over 10 bases. Germline-derived CDR1 and CDR2 are SNHLY and FYNNEI. This CDR3 region has 14 residues. Trimming removed 8 bases from V and 0 bases from J; junction bases left unmatched: 4. CDR3 in amino acids: CASCPSGSSYEQYF. The CDR3, as DNA: TGTGCCAGCTGTCCTAGCGGGAGCTCCTACGAGCAGTACTTC.

This clonotype was picked up many times. The V gene is TRBV5-1, the J gene TRBJ2-2; D could derive from TRBD1 or TRBD2 (5 bases each). Trimming took off 5 bases at V and 4 bases at J, with 15 bases between the two ends. This CDR3 comprises 15 residues. Germline V CDR1 and CDR2: SGHRS, YFSETQ. The DNA of the CDR3 is TGCGCCAGCAGACCCGGGACCGATCGCACCGGGGAGCTGTTTTTT. Amino acid sequence: CASRPGTDRTGELFF.

This clonotype occurred many times. A clone one base away is much larger, so this may be a read error. This chain connects TRBV28 to TRBJ1-1; D remains unclear. CDR3 length equals 13 residues. Trimming cost V 2 bases and J 1 base, with 5 bases left between them. Germline CDR1 MDHEN, CDR2 SYDVKM. CDR3 DNA sequence: TGTGCCAGCAGTTTAATGCCGAACACTGAAGCTTTCTTT. Residues: CASSLMPNTEAFF.

The chain uses TRBV2 and TRBJ1-5, with no clear D. The germline V gene encodes CDR1 SNHLY and CDR2 FYNNEI. The CDR3 spans 15 residues. V was clipped by 2 bases and J by 5 bases, with 13 bases between them. The CDR3 protein is CASSENLSKDQPQHF. As DNA, the CDR3 is TGTGCCAGCAGTGAAAATCTATCGAAGGATCAGCCCCAGCATTTT.

The rearrangement joins TRBV30 to TRBJ2-5; 8 bases are shared with TRBD2. Germline values: CDR1 GTSNPN, CDR2 SVGIG (reference sequence). Trimming at V came to 4 bases and at J to 5 bases, leaving 6 bases not matched to a gene. The CDR3 is 13 residues long. DNA of the CDR3: TGTGCCTGGAAACGGTCTAGCGGGGAGACCCAGTACTTC. This encodes CAWKRSSGETQYF.

This clonotype was seen a handful of times. The chain has TRBV7-3 and TRBJ2-7, with 13 bases matching TRBD2. CDR1 and CDR2 from the germline V gene are SGHTA and FQGTGA. The CDR3 runs to 13 residues. Trimming at V came to 5 bases and at J to 11 bases, leaving 6 bases not matched to a gene. The CDR3 nucleotides read TGTGCCAGCAGCGACGGACTAGCGGGAGAGAAGTACTTC. It codes for CASSDGLAGEKYF.

This clonotype was recorded at least ten times. The gene calls are TRBV27 and TRBJ2-5; TRBD2 might be the D (6 bases). The CDR3 spans 15 residues. V lost 6 bases to trimming and J lost 5 bases, with 19 bases between them. From germline, CDR1 is MNHEY and CDR2 SMNVEV (reference sequence). CDR3 protein: CASSSPGLGTETQYF. In nucleotides, the CDR3 is TGTGCCAGCAGCTCCCCGGGACTCGGGACGGAGACCCAGTACTTC.

The V call is TRBV12-5, the J call TRBJ2-1; D call uncertain. The CDR3 is made up of 15 amino acids. Germline CDR1 is LGHNT and CDR2 is FRNRAP. V was trimmed by 1 base and J by 3 bases, leaving 10 bases between them. The CDR3, as DNA: TGTGCTAGTGGTTTGGGTTCAAGTGGCTACAATGAGCAGTTCTTC. It specifies CASGLGSSGYNEQFF.

This clonotype was counted only a few times. The chain uses TRBV20-1 and TRBJ2-2, with 14 positions matching TRBD2. With V trimmed by 7 bases and J by 5 bases, 9 bases remained unmatched. CDR3 size: 16 residues. Germline-derived CDR1 and CDR2 are DFQATT and SNEGSKA (reference sequence). CDR3 bases: TGCAGTGTCCAGACTAGCGGGAGGGAGGGGACCGGGGAGCTGTTTTTT. It codes for CSVQTSGREGTGELFF.

This clonotype was counted only a few times. In DNA, the CDR3 is TGTGCCACCAGGCCCCTAGGGGGCGAGCAGTACTTC. Translating gives CATRPLGGEQYF. The chain recombines TRBV6-1 with TRBJ2-7; D is perhaps TRBD1 (6 bases). Germline CDR1 reads MNHNS; CDR2 reads SASEGT. The length of the CDR3 is 12 residues. The germline V and J ends were trimmed by 10 bases and 6 bases, with 16 bases remaining between them.

This clonotype was detected a few times. The genes are TRBV18 and TRBJ2-1, with 9 bases aligning to TRBD2. V was clipped by 3 bases and J by 6 bases; unmatched bases: 9. From germline, CDR1 is KGHSH and CDR2 LQKENI. The length of the CDR3 is 16 residues. Here the CDR3 DNA reads TGTGCCAGCTCACCCATCATAGCGGGAGTCGGCAATGAGCAGTTCTTC. Encoded protein: CASSPIIAGVGNEQFF.

This chain joins TRBV28 and TRBJ2-1; 12 nucleotides align to TRBD2. This CDR3 comprises 18 residues. After removal of 3 bases from V and 0 bases from J, the junction contained 6 bases not matched to a gene. CDR1 is MDHEN, CDR2 SYDVKM, per germline. The CDR3 DNA reads as TGTGCCAGCAGTTTGGCTAGCGGGAGGGGGAGCTCCTACAATGAGCAGTTCTTC. It is translated as CASSLASGRGSSYNEQFF.

This clonotype appeared many times. The gene calls are TRBV29-1 and TRBJ1-1; D not resolved. V was shortened by 4 bases and J by 0 bases, with 9 bases between the two germline ends. Germline values: CDR1 SQVTM, CDR2 ANQGSEA. This CDR3 spans 13 amino acids. CDR3 coding DNA: TGCAGCGTTGGAATGATCATGAACACTGAAGCTTTCTTT. Amino acid sequence: CSVGMIMNTEAFF.

This clonotype appeared a few times. DNA of the CDR3: TGTGCCAGCGCGCCGGGACACAACACTGAAGCTTTCTTT. Its protein product is CASAPGHNTEAFF. The J gene is TRBJ1-1, the V gene TRBV6-1; the D gene is possibly TRBD1 (6 bases). The V and J ends lost 8 bases and 2 bases respectively, with 12 bases between them. CDR1 is MNHNS, CDR2 SASEGT, per germline. The CDR3 has 13 residues.

The V gene is TRBV4-3, the J gene TRBJ1-1, with D unresolved. CDR3 length equals 15 residues. From germline, CDR1 is LGHNA and CDR2 YSLEER. Deletions cut 0 bases from V and 5 bases from J, with 13 bases between. DNA for the CDR3: TGCGCCAGCAGCCAAGATTTGGAACATTGGACTGAAGCTTTCTTT. Amino acid sequence: CASSQDLEHWTEAFF.

This clonotype was seen ten or more times. V usage is TRBV19 and J usage is TRBJ2-3; 10 nucleotides match TRBD2. J gave up 2 bases and V 2 bases, and 10 bases lay outside the gene matches. CDR1 and CDR2 (germline): LNHDA, SQIVND (reference sequence). This CDR3 is built from 18 residues. The CDR3 DNA sequence: TGTGCCAGTAGTATAATCGGTGGACTAGCGGATGTCACAGATACGCAGTATTTT. This encodes CASSIIGGLADVTDTQYF.

This clonotype occurred many times. This chain uses TRBV29-1 with TRBJ1-2; D possibly corresponds to TRBD1 (6 bases). CDR3 length equals 13 residues. Germline lookup yields CDR1 SQVTM and CDR2 ANQGSEA. Between the trimmed V and J ends, which lost 3 bases and 4 bases, there was a span of 12 bases. The CDR3 region is CSVERGAGYGYTF. The CDR3 DNA reads as TGCAGCGTTGAGCGGGGGGCCGGCTATGGCTACACCTTC.

This clonotype was picked up many times. The rearrangement links TRBV28 to TRBJ2-5; tentative D call: TRBD1 (5 bases). V was trimmed by 6 bases and J by 0 bases, leaving 11 bases between them. The germline CDR1 and CDR2 sequences are MDHEN and SYDVKM. CDR3 length equals 14 residues. CDR3 nucleotide sequence: TGTGCCAGCAGGAATAAGGGGCACCAAGAGACCCAGTACTTC. Translation: CASRNKGHQETQYF.

The chain combines TRBV27 with TRBJ1-1; 9 positions match TRBD1. V gave up 4 bases and J gave up 1 base; unmatched junction bases: 4. The CDR3 is 15 residues long. Germline V gives CDR1 MNHEY, CDR2 SMNVEV (reference sequence). The DNA of the CDR3 is TGTGCCAGCAGTTACAGGGGGCTAGGGAACACTGAAGCTTTCTTT. Its protein product is CASSYRGLGNTEAFF.

This clonotype was picked up many times. J is TRBJ2-1 and V is TRBV7-8; TRBD1 is a possible D gene (5 bases). The CDR3 runs 18 residues. In germline, CDR1 is SGHVS, CDR2 FQNEAQ. V gave up 4 bases and J gave up 0 bases, with 19 bases separating them. As DNA, the CDR3 is TGTGCCAGCAGCTCCCCCAGGGCGGCTGAGAGCTCCTACAATGAGCAGTTCTTC. Its protein product is CASSSPRAAESSYNEQFF.

J is TRBJ2-7 and V is TRBV7-9; D unclear. The CDR3 is made up of 14 amino acids. V gave up 5 bases and J gave up 2 bases, with 13 bases separating them. Per the germline V gene, CDR1 is SEHNR and CDR2 is FQNEAQ (reference sequence). The CDR3 coding sequence is TGTGCCAGCAGCCGACCCCGGACCCCCTACGAGCAGTACTTC. It codes for CASSRPRTPYEQYF.

V is TRBV19 and J is TRBJ1-2; D perhaps matches TRBD1 (5 bases). The germline V gene has CDR1 LNHDA and CDR2 SQIVND (reference sequence). This CDR3 region has 15 residues. V shed 1 base and J shed 4 bases, with 13 bases lying between them. The CDR3 DNA reads TGTGCCAGTAGTATAGGGGACTCCGGGAGCTATGGCTACACCTTC. It translates to CASSIGDSGSYGYTF.

This clonotype was counted only a few times. This rearrangement joins TRBV7-2 to TRBJ2-1, with D possibly being TRBD1 (6 bases). CDR1 and CDR2 (germline): SGHTA, FQGNSA. The CDR3 totals 15 residues. Deletions cut 4 bases from V and 6 bases from J, with 16 bases between. This CDR3 is CASSSQGTVGNEQFF. The CDR3, as DNA: TGTGCCAGCAGCTCCCAGGGGACGGTGGGCAATGAGCAGTTCTTC.